The 6 T cell receptor beta chains listed next were all sequenced from one sample in a study of control samples from healthy donors and cancer patients. Libraries were prepared by immunoSEQ multiplex PCR; TCRdb keeps only in-frame clonotypes and omits some of them. Of around 120,000 clones in the sample, 90% to 95% were seen once. Material for sequencing was PBMCs. These receptors all stem from a man over 45 with head and neck cancer.

This clone was picked up one time. The chain employs TRBV4-3 and TRBJ1-2; D is unresolved. The CDR3 is 15 residues long. Trimming cost V 0 bases and J 8 bases, with 16 bases left between them. CDR1 is LGHNA, CDR2 YSLEER, per germline. The DNA for the CDR3 is TGCGCCAGCAGCCAAGATTCTGTATCCGGTAGGGGCTACACCTTC. It translates to CASSQDSVSGRGYTF.

The chain uses TRBV4-3 and TRBJ2-7, with 12 nucleotides matching TRBD1. This CDR3 contains 14 residues. The germline gives CDR1 LGHNA, CDR2 YSLEER. V trimming: 3 bases; J trimming: 6 bases; junction bases outside the gene matches: 3. The CDR3 region is CASSHGTGGLEQYF. In DNA form, the CDR3 reads TGCGCCAGCAGCCACGGGACAGGGGGCCTCGAGCAGTACTTC.

The genes are TRBV6-2 or TRBV6-3 and TRBJ1-1; D perhaps matches TRBD1 (5 bases). V lost 3 bases and J 1 base, leaving 9 bases between the germline ends. This CDR3 spans 14 amino acids. CDR1 and CDR2 (germline): MNHEY, SVGEGT. The CDR3 DNA sequence: TGTGCCAGCAGTTATCAGGGCCAGAACACTGAAGCTTTCTTT. Translation gives CASSYQGQNTEAFF.

The rearrangement uses TRBV30 and TRBJ2-2, with 15 bases aligning to TRBD2. The CDR3 runs 19 residues. Germline V gene sequence: CDR1 GTSNPN, CDR2 SVGIG (reference sequence). The V and J ends lost 2 bases and 1 base, in that order; junction bases with no gene match: 8. The CDR3 DNA is TGTGCCTGGAGTCCACTGGGACTAGCGGGGGGTGGGAACACCGGGGAGCTGTTTTTT. Translating it yields CAWSPLGLAGGGNTGELFF. Complete variable domain (other parts from reference TRBV30 and TRBJ2-2): SQTIHQWPATLVQPVGSPLSLECTVEGTSNPNLYWYRQAAGRGLQLLFYSVGIGQISSEVPQNLSASRPQDRQFILSSKKLLLSDSGFYLCAWSPLGLAGGGNTGELFFGEGSRLTVL.

The CDR3 DNA sequence: TGTGCCAGCAGCCCCAGGGGGCTCACTGAAGCTTTCTTT. It encodes CASSPRGLTEAFF. The chain has TRBV7-8 and TRBJ1-1; the match to TRBD1 covers 8 bases. Germline V gene data show CDR1 as SGHVS and CDR2 as FQNEAQ. The CDR3 runs to 13 residues. Trimming removed 5 bases from V and 4 bases from J; junction bases left unmatched: 3.

The CDR3 region has the DNA TGCGCCAGCAGCCAATCCCCGGGACCCAGCGGGACCCAGTACTTC. Translation gives CASSQSPGPSGTQYF. V is TRBV5-1 and J is TRBJ2-5, with D perhaps matching TRBD1 or TRBD2 (5 bases each). This CDR3 is built from 15 residues. Trimming left V 4 bases short and J 7 bases short, with 20 bases between. Germline loops: CDR1 SGHRS, CDR2 YFSETQ.